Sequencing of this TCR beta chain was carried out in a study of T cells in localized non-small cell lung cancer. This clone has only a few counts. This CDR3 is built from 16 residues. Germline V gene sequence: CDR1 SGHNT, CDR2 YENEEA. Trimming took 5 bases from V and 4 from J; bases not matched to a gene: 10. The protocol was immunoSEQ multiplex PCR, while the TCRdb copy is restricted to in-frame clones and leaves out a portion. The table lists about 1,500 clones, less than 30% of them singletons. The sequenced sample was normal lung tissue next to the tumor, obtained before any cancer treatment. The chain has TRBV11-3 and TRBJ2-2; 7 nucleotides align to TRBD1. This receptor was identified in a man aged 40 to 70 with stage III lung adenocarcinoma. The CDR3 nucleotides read TGTGCCAGCAGCCTCCTGCCGGGACAGATCACCGGGGAGCTGTTTTTT. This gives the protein CASSLLPGQITGELFF.